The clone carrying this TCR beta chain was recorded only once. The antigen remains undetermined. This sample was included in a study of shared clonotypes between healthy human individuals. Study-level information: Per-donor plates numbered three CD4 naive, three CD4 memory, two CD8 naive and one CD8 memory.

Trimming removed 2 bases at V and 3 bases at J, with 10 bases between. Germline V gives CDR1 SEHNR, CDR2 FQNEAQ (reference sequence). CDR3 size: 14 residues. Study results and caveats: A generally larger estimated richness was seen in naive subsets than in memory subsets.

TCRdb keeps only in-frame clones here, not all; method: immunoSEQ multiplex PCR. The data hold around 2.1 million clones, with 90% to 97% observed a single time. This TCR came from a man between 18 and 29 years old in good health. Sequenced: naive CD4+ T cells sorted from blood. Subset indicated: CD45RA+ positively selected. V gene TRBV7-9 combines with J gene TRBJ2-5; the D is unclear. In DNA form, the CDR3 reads TGTGCCAGCAGCTTAAAGCACAGCGAAGAGACCCAGTACTTC. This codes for CASSLKHSEETQYF.